The 12 T cell receptor beta chains listed next were all sequenced from one sample in a study of cytomegalovirus exposure and HLA in healthy donors. The PCR employed 60 Vbeta primers together with 13 Jbeta primers. Sequencing used immunoSEQ multiplex PCR; TCRdb keeps in-frame clones, though not all of them. The sample records under 80,000 clones, about 81% being singletons. The sample consisted of PBMCs. The receptor set was obtained from a man aged 50 or older in good health and CMV-seropositive.

The gene calls are TRBV15 and TRBJ1-1; no clear D gene. This CDR3 comprises 13 residues. The germline V and J ends were trimmed by 0 bases and 6 bases, with 8 bases remaining between them. CDR1 and CDR2 (germline): LNHNV, YYDKDF (reference sequence). CDR3 loop: CATSRDQHSEAFF. The DNA of the CDR3 is TGTGCCACCAGCAGAGATCAACATTCTGAAGCTTTCTTT.

The chain is built from TRBV10-3 and TRBJ1-1; 7 nucleotides agree with TRBD1. From germline, CDR1 is ENHRY and CDR2 SYGVKD. The junction had 11 bases not matched to a gene; V was cut back by 3 bases and J by 4 bases. The CDR3 consists of 16 residues. The CDR3 sequence: CAISDLAGGGFTEAFF. CDR3 coding DNA: TGTGCCATCAGTGACCTCGCCGGAGGGGGCTTCACTGAAGCTTTCTTT.

The chain combines TRBV5-1 with TRBJ2-5; D might be TRBD2 (6 bases). Gene TRBJ2-7 matches the end of the DNA better, so the J call may be wrong. CDR3 length: 15 amino acids. Germline-derived CDR1 and CDR2 are SGHRS and YFSETQ. CDR3 coding DNA: TGCGCCAGCAGGGGCCTCCCAAGCGGGTACGACGAGCAGTACTTC. This codes for CASRGLPSGYDEQYF.

A few counts support this clone. The junction differs from germline at one of its ends, possibly a read error. V is TRBV27 and J is TRBJ1-2; no firm D call. CDR1 and CDR2 from the germline V gene are MNHEY and SMNVEV (reference sequence). This CDR3 is 14 amino acids long. As DNA, the CDR3 is TGTGCCAGCAGTTTCGGGTCGAGACCTGATGGCTCCACCTTC. It is translated as CASSFGSRPDGSTF.

The rearrangement uses TRBV7-2 and TRBJ2-3, with a possible D match to TRBD1 (6 bases). CDR3 length: 15 residues. V dropped 4 bases and J dropped 6 bases, with 17 bases sitting between them. The germline V gene encodes CDR1 SGHTA and CDR2 FQGNSA. CDR3 nucleotide sequence: TGTGCCAGCAGCTCGCAGGGGCATGTAGGGGATACGCAGTATTTT. This sequence encodes CASSSQGHVGDTQYF.

Concerning this clone itself: The junction does not match germline at one end; this may be a read error. V and J are TRBV7-9 and TRBJ1-4, with 10 bases aligning to TRBD1. The CDR3 is made up of 16 amino acids. The germline V gene has CDR1 SEHNR and CDR2 FQNEAQ (reference sequence). CDR3 in amino acids: CSSSAKDRGINEKLFF. The CDR3 DNA follows: TGTTCCAGCAGCGCCAAGGACAGGGGGATAAATGAAAAACTGTTTTTT.

This sequence joins TRBV15 and TRBJ1-1; D not resolved. The length of the CDR3 is 14 residues. CDR1 is LNHNV and CDR2 is YYDKDF in the germline V gene (reference sequence). The V gene lost 3 bases and the J gene lost 1 base, with 9 bases spanning the gap. In DNA form, the CDR3 reads TGTGCCACCAGCAGCTTCTCCGGGAACACTGAAGCTTTCTTT. Its translation is CATSSFSGNTEAFF.

The chain links TRBV7-2 to TRBJ2-2; a weak D match, TRBD2 (5 bases). V lost 8 bases and J lost 4, with 11 bases in between. This CDR3 is built from 13 residues. Per germline, CDR1 SGHTA and CDR2 FQGNSA. The CDR3, as DNA: TGTGCCAGCGTACGAGCGGTCACCGGGGAGCTGTTTTTT. Translation: CASVRAVTGELFF.

This chain uses TRBV7-9 with TRBJ1-4, with 11 bases fitting TRBD1. Germline CDR1 SEHNR, CDR2 FQNEAQ (reference sequence). Unmatched junction bases numbered 8, after V lost 10 bases and J lost 1 base. The CDR3 totals 16 residues. This chain's CDR3 is CAIGQGAIVTNEKLFF. In DNA form, the CDR3 reads TGTGCCATCGGACAGGGGGCAATAGTAACTAATGAAAAACTGTTTTTT.

This chain connects TRBV6-5 to TRBJ1-5; weak D call: TRBD1 (5 bases). V lost 5 bases and J 3 bases, leaving 11 bases between the germline ends. The CDR3 extends over 14 amino acids. Germline V gene lookup returns CDR1 MNHEY and CDR2 SVGAGI. CDR3: CASSAPRVNQPQHF. The CDR3 region has the DNA TGTGCCAGCAGTGCTCCCAGGGTCAATCAGCCCCAGCATTTT.

The chain is built from TRBV7-3 and TRBJ2-7; tentative D call: TRBD2 (5 bases). The germline CDR1 and CDR2 sequences are SGHTA and FQGTGA. V lost 2 bases and J 3 bases, leaving 11 bases between the germline ends. This CDR3 is built from 14 residues. CDR3 sequence: CASSLDYQHYEQYF. CDR3 bases: TGTGCCAGCAGCTTAGACTACCAACACTACGAGCAGTACTTC.

This clone has only a few counts. Likely a read error: the CDR3 ends without its conserved phenylalanine or tryptophan. This chain connects TRBV6-5 to TRBJ1-5; D is possibly TRBD1 (5 bases). The CDR3 totals 15 residues. The ends were cut back, 4 bases at V and 4 bases at J, with 14 bases in the middle. In germline, CDR1 is MNHEY, CDR2 SVGAGI. The CDR3 coding sequence is TGTGCCAGCAGTTTAGACCGGAGGGGTAATCAGCCCCAGCATTTG. It specifies CASSLDRRGNQPQHL.